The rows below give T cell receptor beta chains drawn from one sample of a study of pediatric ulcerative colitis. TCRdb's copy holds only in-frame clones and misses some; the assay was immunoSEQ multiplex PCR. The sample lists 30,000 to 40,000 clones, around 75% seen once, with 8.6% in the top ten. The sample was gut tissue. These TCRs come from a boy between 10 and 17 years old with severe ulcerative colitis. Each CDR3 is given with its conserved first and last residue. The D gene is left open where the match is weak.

CDR3: CATSRTGAQNTEAFF
D: TRBD1
J: TRBJ1-1
V: TRBV15

CDR3: CASSLRAQGETQYF
D: .
J: TRBJ2-5
V: TRBV5-1

CDR3: CASSLILGARDKIHYGYTF
D: .
J: TRBJ1-2
V: TRBV28

CDR3: CASSGWEGTDTQYF
D: TRBD2
J: TRBJ2-3
V: TRBV5-1

CDR3: CASLRDVNQPQHF
D: .
J: TRBJ1-5
V: TRBV6-1

CDR3: CASSQGTPDYNEQFF
D: .
J: TRBJ2-1
V: TRBV23-1

CDR3: CASSPFGTGYTGELFF
D: TRBD1
J: TRBJ2-2
V: TRBV18

CDR3: CASSFGTGVEKLFF
D: TRBD1
J: TRBJ1-4
V: TRBV5-1

CDR3: CASSRDWGTNEKLFF
D: .
J: TRBJ1-4
V: TRBV4-1

CDR3: CASIQSWGGPETQYF
D: .
J: TRBJ2-5
V: TRBV6-1

CDR3: CASSLLGQGATNEQYF
D: TRBD1
J: TRBJ2-7
V: TRBV5-1

CDR3: CASSVGGPYNEQFF
D: .
J: TRBJ2-1
V: TRBV18

CDR3: CASSQDPSGLRNGELFF
D: .
J: TRBJ2-2
V: TRBV4-1

CDR3: CASSPGQGYGYTF
D: TRBD1
J: TRBJ1-2
V: TRBV14

CDR3: CSVVSDSRGYGYTF
D: .
J: TRBJ1-2
V: TRBV29-1

CDR3: CASSLQGAADTQYF
D: TRBD1
J: TRBJ2-3
V: TRBV7-3

CDR3: CSAPEGYTF
D: .
J: TRBJ1-2
V: TRBV20-1

CDR3: CASSPGAGDTYEQYF
D: .
J: TRBJ2-7
V: TRBV5-8

CDR3: CASSGSGATQETQYF
D: .
J: TRBJ2-5
V: TRBV10-1

CDR3: CASSSYFGGGRGVRPYEQYF
D: .
J: TRBJ2-7
V: TRBV28

CDR3: CASATGWRGGVGDTQYF
D: TRBD2
J: TRBJ2-3
V: TRBV28

CDR3: CASSQGLMNTGELFF
D: .
J: TRBJ2-2
V: TRBV28

CDR3: CASSPGGGSKDVTGELFF
D: TRBD2
J: TRBJ2-2
V: TRBV4-1

CDR3: CASSPGGGFNYEQYF
D: TRBD2
J: TRBJ2-7
V: TRBV5-4

CDR3: CASSVTGAYEQYF
D: TRBD1
J: TRBJ2-7
V: TRBV28

CDR3: CASSESRPWAGTQYF
D: .
J: TRBJ2-5
V: TRBV10-2

CDR3: CASSPPAGASEQYF
D: .
J: TRBJ2-7
V: TRBV18

CDR3: CATSPDRGRREQYF
D: TRBD1
J: TRBJ2-7
V: TRBV15

CDR3: CASVLGQGARYGYTF
D: TRBD1
J: TRBJ1-2
V: TRBV2

CDR3: CASSFQGVGTDTQYF
D: TRBD1
J: TRBJ2-3
V: TRBV7-2

CDR3: CASSPGTSENNEQFF
D: TRBD2
J: TRBJ2-1
V: TRBV18

CDR3: CASSTSFNPEGGYTF
D: .
J: TRBJ1-2
V: TRBV18